The source of this TCR beta chain is a study of blood T cell repertoires in COVID-19. The table came from immunoSEQ multiplex PCR; TCRdb's copy has only in-frame clones and leaves some out. The table includes 150,000 to 200,000 clones, approximately 80% detected once. Deletions cut 4 bases from V and 0 bases from J, with 5 bases between. This CDR3 is 13 amino acids long. Looked up from germline, CDR1 is SGHTA and CDR2 is FQGTGA. The chain recombines TRBV7-3 with TRBJ2-3; no reliable D call. Sequenced input: peripheral blood. The source is a woman aged 70-85 years with COVID-19, enrolled during active disease. CDR3 nucleotide sequence: TGTGCCAGCAGCTCCCTCAGCACAGATACGCAGTATTTT. This codes for CASSSLSTDTQYF.